This entry lists 2 T cell receptor beta chains sequenced from one sample in a study of cytomegalovirus exposure and HLA in healthy donors. The PCR had 60 Vbeta and 13 Jbeta primers. Only in-frame clones appear in the TCRdb table, and some are missing; sequencing was by immunoSEQ multiplex PCR. The sample lists around 140,000 clones; 80% were seen once. The sample comprised PBMCs. The receptors derive from a man between 45 and 60 years old in good health and CMV-seronegative.

The CDR3 here is CSVHRDRLKNGDGYTF. DNA of the CDR3: TGCAGCGTCCACCGGGACAGGCTCAAGAATGGGGACGGCTACACCTTC. V gene TRBV29-1 combines with J gene TRBJ1-2; 8 bases are shared with TRBD1. V lost 6 bases, J lost 8 bases, and 20 bases stayed unmatched. In germline, CDR1 is SQVTM, CDR2 ANQGSEA. CDR3 size: 16 residues.

This clone has more than one count but fewer than ten. V gene TRBV7-6 combines with J gene TRBJ2-7; D unclear. The V end lost 0 bases, the J end lost 0 bases, and 9 bases lay between the germline ends. Germline-derived CDR1 and CDR2 are SGHVS and FNYEAQ. CDR3 length: 15 residues. The CDR3 DNA follows: TGTGCCAGCAGCTTAGCGCTCGCGCGCTCCTACGAGCAGTACTTC. This sequence encodes CASSLALARSYEQYF.